The 16 T cell receptor beta chains presented below share a single source sample, sequenced in a study of T cell responses to AZD1222 COVID-19 vaccine. Assay used: immunoSEQ multiplex PCR; TCRdb lists only in-frame clones, some missing. The sample holds some 170,000 clones, 85% to 90% seen once. Sequences were derived from peripheral blood, sampled on day 0 of AZD1222 vaccination. These receptors were taken from an adult in good health.

The J gene is TRBJ1-2, the V gene TRBV28; D gene unclear. V was trimmed by 2 bases and J by 2 bases, leaving 9 bases between them. Germline CDR1 and CDR2: MDHEN and SYDVKM. The CDR3 consists of 14 residues. This CDR3 reads CASSLLRVNYGYTF. In DNA, the CDR3 is TGTGCCAGCAGTTTACTTCGGGTGAACTATGGCTACACCTTC.

This chain joins TRBV19 and TRBJ1-1; 7 bases align to TRBD1. The CDR3 contains 12 residues. From germline, CDR1 is LNHDA and CDR2 SQIVND (reference sequence). The CDR3 sequence: CATTGQRTEAFF. Here the CDR3 DNA reads TGTGCTACCACGGGACAGCGGACTGAAGCTTTCTTT.

The chain is built from TRBV3-1 (or the pseudogene TRBV3-2) and TRBJ2-1; possibly TRBD2 for D (5 bases). Trimming shortened V by 3 bases and J by 10 bases, and 13 bases separated the two germline ends. The CDR3 totals 13 residues. Germline CDR1 is LGHDT and CDR2 is YNNKEL (reference sequence). CDR3 sequence: CASSQKSGGEQFF. CDR3 DNA sequence: TGTGCCAGCAGCCAGAAAAGCGGTGGGGAGCAGTTCTTC.

The J gene is TRBJ1-1, the V gene TRBV18; D is unresolved. The CDR3 has 12 amino acids. Germline assignment: CDR1 KGHSH and CDR2 LQKENI. Between the trimmed V and J ends, which lost 3 bases and 9 bases, there was a span of 11 bases. CDR3 protein: CASSPDRVQAFF. Here the CDR3 DNA reads TGTGCCAGCTCACCGGATCGGGTACAAGCTTTCTTT.

The chain employs TRBV10-3 and TRBJ1-4; the D gene is possibly TRBD1 (5 bases). V was shortened by 4 bases and J by 0 bases, with 9 bases between the two germline ends. Looked up from germline, CDR1 is ENHRY and CDR2 is SYGVKD. The CDR3 consists of 15 residues. The CDR3 DNA reads TGTGCCATCAGTGCGGGACTCGCAACTAATGAAAAACTGTTTTTT. Its protein is CAISAGLATNEKLFF.

V and J are TRBV29-1 and TRBJ2-1; D unclear. Germline CDR1 and CDR2: SQVTM and ANQGSEA. The V gene lost 3 bases and the J gene lost 6 bases, with 21 bases spanning the gap. This CDR3 spans 16 amino acids. The CDR3 DNA sequence: TGCAGCGTTGATAAGGCTTCCTCGTTACTTGGCAATGAGCAGTTCTTC. Protein sequence: CSVDKASSLLGNEQFF.

The genes are TRBV10-2 and TRBJ2-7; a possible D gene is TRBD2 (6 bases). Germline values: CDR1 WSHSY, CDR2 SAAADI. The CDR3 is 15 residues long. V lost 0 bases and J lost 2, with 11 bases in between. The CDR3: CASSESTGGTYEQYF. The CDR3 bases are TGCGCCAGCAGTGAGTCGACTGGCGGGACCTACGAGCAGTACTTC.

The chain recombines TRBV19 with TRBJ1-6; a possible D gene is TRBD1 (5 bases). CDR3 size: 15 residues. CDR1 and CDR2 from the germline V gene are LNHDA and SQIVND (reference sequence). The V end was cut by 7 bases, the J end by 7 bases, with 17 bases between. CDR3 DNA sequence: TGTGCCAGTATCAAGGGACGGGGCAGGAATTCACCCCTCCACTTT. Translation: CASIKGRGRNSPLHF.

In this sample, this clone turned up a few times. The gene calls are TRBV2 and TRBJ1-5, with TRBD1 identical over 8 bases. Germline V CDR1 and CDR2: SNHLY, FYNNEI. The CDR3 length is 17 residues. J gave up 6 bases and V 7 bases, and 17 bases lay outside the gene matches. CDR3 residues: CASNLDRGPAGSQPQHF. In DNA form, the CDR3 reads TGTGCCAGCAACCTTGACAGGGGACCAGCCGGGAGTCAGCCCCAGCATTTT.

J is TRBJ1-1 and V is TRBV9, with D hard to call. Germline V gene data show CDR1 as SGDLS and CDR2 as YYNGEE. The CDR3 totals 16 residues. The germline V and J ends were trimmed by 0 bases and 4 bases, with 16 bases remaining between them. CDR3 sequence (DNA): TGTGCCAGCAGCGTAGTTGCCGGGCCTTTGGGCACTGAAGCTTTCTTT. This sequence encodes CASSVVAGPLGTEAFF.

The rearrangement links TRBV28 to TRBJ1-3; D call uncertain. Trimming left V 5 bases short and J 2 bases short, with 10 bases between. The CDR3 contains 14 residues. CDR1 and CDR2 from the germline V gene are MDHEN and SYDVKM. CDR3 amino acids: CASSETTTGNTIYF. CDR3 nucleotides: TGTGCCAGCAGTGAGACAACAACTGGAAACACCATATATTTT.

The chain recombines TRBV20-1 with TRBJ1-1; tentative D call: TRBD1 (6 bases). The CDR3 totals 11 residues. Trimming left V 6 bases short and J 8 bases short, with 13 bases between. Germline V CDR1 and CDR2: DFQATT, SNEGSKA (reference sequence). CDR3 coding DNA: TGCAGTGCGTCCGACAGGCCCGAAGCTTTCTTT. This encodes CSASDRPEAFF.

CDR3 in DNA: TGTGCCAGCTCACCACGGGGGGAGCTGTTTTTT. Its translation: CASSPRGELFF. This chain links TRBV18 with TRBJ2-2, with no clear D. Germline V gene data show CDR1 as KGHSH and CDR2 as LQKENI. The CDR3 is made up of 11 amino acids. Between the trimmed V and J ends, which lost 1 base and 8 bases, there was a span of 2 bases. Using reference TRBV18 and TRBJ2-2 for the parts outside the CDR3, the full variable domain is NAGVMQNPRHLVRRRGQEARLRCSPMKGHSHVYWYRQLPEEGLKFMVYLQKENIIDESGMPKERFSAEFPKEGPSILRIQQVVRGDSAAYFCASSPRGELFFGEGSRLTVL.

The chain carries TRBV4-3 and TRBJ2-1, with D maybe TRBD2 (5 bases). Looked up from germline, CDR1 is LGHNA and CDR2 is YSLEER. V lost 4 bases and J lost 0, with 13 bases in between. CDR3 length equals 16 residues. The CDR3 region is CASSLHHTSSYNEQFF. The CDR3 bases are TGCGCCAGCAGCCTCCATCACACTAGCTCCTACAATGAGCAGTTCTTC.

The rearrangement links TRBV9 to TRBJ1-1, with 7 bases matching TRBD1. Germline V CDR1 and CDR2: SGDLS, YYNGEE. CDR3 length equals 13 residues. The V segment lost 4 bases and the J segment 3 bases; nucleotides outside the gene matches: 3. The CDR3 DNA sequence: TGTGCCAGCAGCAGAGACAGGGACACTGAAGCTTTCTTT. It is translated as CASSRDRDTEAFF.

The rearrangement joins TRBV10-3 to TRBJ1-6; D unresolved. The V end was cut by 2 bases, the J end by 9 bases, with 5 bases between. CDR1 is ENHRY, CDR2 SYGVKD, per germline. The CDR3 is 12 amino acids. The CDR3 region has the DNA TGTGCCATCAGTGAGGAGTCTTCACCCCTCCACTTT. This encodes CAISEESSPLHF.